This T cell receptor beta chain was found in a study of blood T cell repertoires in COVID-19. Study-wide context: Italy, Spain and the United States were the sources of the convalescent and acute COVID-19 samples. Sample material is recorded as cDNA or gDNA derived from T cells, B-cell-depleted T cells, or PBMCs.

While infection was still active, Seattle patients were enrolled and then followed longitudinally. The CDR3 totals 15 residues. With V trimmed by 5 bases and J by 6 bases, 6 bases remained unmatched. CDR1 MNHEY and CDR2 SVGAGI come from the germline V gene. Assay used: immunoSEQ multiplex PCR; TCRdb lists only in-frame clones, some missing. Among approximately 210,000 clones listed, around 94% were seen once. In its sample, this clone was seen once. This TCR was sampled from a man in his thirties or forties with COVID-19, enrolled during active disease. Sequenced material: peripheral blood. The J gene is TRBJ1-5, the V gene TRBV6-5, with 11 bases fitting TRBD1. CDR3 sequence (DNA): TGTGCCAGCAGTACCGGGACAGGGGGTTCTCAGCCCCAGCATTTT. Translation gives CASSTGTGGSQPQHF.